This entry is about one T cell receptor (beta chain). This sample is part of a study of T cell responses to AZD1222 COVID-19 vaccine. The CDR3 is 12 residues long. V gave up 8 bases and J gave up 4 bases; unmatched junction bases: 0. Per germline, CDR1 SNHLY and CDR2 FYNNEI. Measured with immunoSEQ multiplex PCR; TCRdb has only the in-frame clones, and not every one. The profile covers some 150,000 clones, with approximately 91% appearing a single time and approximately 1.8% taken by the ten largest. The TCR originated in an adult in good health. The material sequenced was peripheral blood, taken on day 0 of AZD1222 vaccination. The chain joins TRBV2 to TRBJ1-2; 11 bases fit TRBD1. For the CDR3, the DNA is TGTGCCAGCGGGACAGGGGGCTATGGCTACACCTTC. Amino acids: CASGTGGYGYTF.